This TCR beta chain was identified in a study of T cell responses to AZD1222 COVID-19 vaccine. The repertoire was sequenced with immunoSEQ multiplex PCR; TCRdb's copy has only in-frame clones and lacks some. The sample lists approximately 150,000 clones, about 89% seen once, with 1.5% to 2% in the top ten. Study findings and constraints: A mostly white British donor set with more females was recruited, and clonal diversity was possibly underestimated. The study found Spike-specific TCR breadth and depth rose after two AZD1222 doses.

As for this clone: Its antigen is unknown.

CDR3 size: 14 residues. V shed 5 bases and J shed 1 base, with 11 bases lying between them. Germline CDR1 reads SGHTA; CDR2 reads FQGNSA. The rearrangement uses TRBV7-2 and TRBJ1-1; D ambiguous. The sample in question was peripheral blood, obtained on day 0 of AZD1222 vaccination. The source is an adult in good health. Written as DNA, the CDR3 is TGTGCCAGCAGCCCGACCGGGAGGAACACTGAAGCTTTCTTT. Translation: CASSPTGRNTEAFF. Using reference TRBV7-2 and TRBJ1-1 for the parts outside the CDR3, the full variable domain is GAGVSQSPSNKVTEKGKDVELRCDPISGHTALYWYRQSLGQGLEFLIYFQGNSAPDKSGLPSDRFSAERTGGSVSTLTIQRTQQEDSAVYLCASSPTGRNTEAFFGQGTRLTVV.